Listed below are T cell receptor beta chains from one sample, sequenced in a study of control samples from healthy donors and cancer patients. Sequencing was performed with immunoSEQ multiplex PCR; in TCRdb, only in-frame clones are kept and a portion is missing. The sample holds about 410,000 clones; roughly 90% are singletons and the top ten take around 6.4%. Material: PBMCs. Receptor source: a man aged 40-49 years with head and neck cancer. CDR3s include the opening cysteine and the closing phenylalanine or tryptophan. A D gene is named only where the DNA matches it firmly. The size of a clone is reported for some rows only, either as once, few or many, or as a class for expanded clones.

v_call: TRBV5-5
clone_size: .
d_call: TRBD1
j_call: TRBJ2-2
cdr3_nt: TGTGCCAGCAGCTTGAGGACAGGGGGCAGTGGCACCGGGGAGCTGTTTTTT
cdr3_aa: CASSLRTGGSGTGELFF

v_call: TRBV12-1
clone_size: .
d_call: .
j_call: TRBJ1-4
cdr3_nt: TGTGCCAGCAGCTTTGAAGGGGGGACAGCGGATGAAAAACTGTTTTTT
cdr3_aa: CASSFEGGTADEKLFF

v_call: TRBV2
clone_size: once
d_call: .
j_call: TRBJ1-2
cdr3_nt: TGTGCCAGCAGGGACACGGAGAAGGTCTATGGCTACACCTTC
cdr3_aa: CASRDTEKVYGYTF

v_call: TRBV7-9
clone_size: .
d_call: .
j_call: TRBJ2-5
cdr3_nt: TGTGCCAGCAGCTCCTTTGGCCGGCATAGAGCAGAGACCCAGTACTTC
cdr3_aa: CASSSFGRHRAETQYF

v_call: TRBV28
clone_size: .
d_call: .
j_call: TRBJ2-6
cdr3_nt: TGTGCCAGCTACTCAGGGGTTGGGGCCAACGTCCTGACTTTC
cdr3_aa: CASYSGVGANVLTF

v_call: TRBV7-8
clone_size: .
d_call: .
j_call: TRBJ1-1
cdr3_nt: TGTGCCAGCAGCTTAGCGGCAGGCGGCACTGAAGCTTTCTTT
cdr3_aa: CASSLAAGGTEAFF

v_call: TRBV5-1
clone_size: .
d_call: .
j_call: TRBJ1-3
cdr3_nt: TGCGCCAGCAGCTCGGGCCTTTCTGGAAACACCATATATTTT
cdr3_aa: CASSSGLSGNTIYF

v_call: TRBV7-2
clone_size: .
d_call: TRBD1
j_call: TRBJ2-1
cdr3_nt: TGTGCCAGCAGCTTTGACAGGGGCCTCTACAATGAGCAGTTCTTC
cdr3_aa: CASSFDRGLYNEQFF

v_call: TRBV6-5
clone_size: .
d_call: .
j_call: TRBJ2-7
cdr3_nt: TGTGCCAGCAGTTATCCCGAGGGCGAGCAGTACTTC
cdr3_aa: CASSYPEGEQYF

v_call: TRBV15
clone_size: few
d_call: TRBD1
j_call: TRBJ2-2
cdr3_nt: TGTGCCACCAGCAGAGATTTGGACAGGGCAACCGGGGAGCTGTTTTTT
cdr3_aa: CATSRDLDRATGELFF

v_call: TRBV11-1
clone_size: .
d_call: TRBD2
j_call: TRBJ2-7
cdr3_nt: TGTGCCAGCAGCCCATCCAGCGGGGGTGCGTACGAGCAGTACTTC
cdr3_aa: CASSPSSGGAYEQYF

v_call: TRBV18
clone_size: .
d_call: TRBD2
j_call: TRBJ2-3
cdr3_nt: TGTGCCAGCTCAGCAGGACTAGCGGGATATGAAGATACGCAGTATTTT
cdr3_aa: CASSAGLAGYEDTQYF

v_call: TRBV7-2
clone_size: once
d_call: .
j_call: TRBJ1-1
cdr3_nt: TGTGCCAGCAAGCTGAACCGGGCAGGCACTGAAGCTTTCTTT
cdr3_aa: CASKLNRAGTEAFF

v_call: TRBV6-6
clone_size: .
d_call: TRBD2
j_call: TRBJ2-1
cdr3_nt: TGTGCCAGCAGCAGGATACCGGGACTAGCGGGTTCCTCGGGGAACAATGAGCAGTTCTTC
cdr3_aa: CASSRIPGLAGSSGNNEQFF

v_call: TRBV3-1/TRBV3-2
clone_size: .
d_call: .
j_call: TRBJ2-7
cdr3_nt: TGTGCCAGCAGGCTATCAGGGGCCTACGAGCAGTACTTC
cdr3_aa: CASRLSGAYEQYF

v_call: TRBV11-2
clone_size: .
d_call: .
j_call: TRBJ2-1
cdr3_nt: TGTGCCAGCAGCTGGGGACAATCCTACAATGAGCAGTTCTTC
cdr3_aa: CASSWGQSYNEQFF

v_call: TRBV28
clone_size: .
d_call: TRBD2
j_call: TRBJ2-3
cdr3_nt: TGTGCCAGCAGGACAAGCGGGAATGCAGATACGCAGTATTTT
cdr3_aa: CASRTSGNADTQYF

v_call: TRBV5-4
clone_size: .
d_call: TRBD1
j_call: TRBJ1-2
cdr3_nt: TGTGCCAGCAGCTTGCCTGGGGGACAGGGAGGGACTAACTATGGCTACACCTTC
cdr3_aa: CASSLPGGQGGTNYGYTF

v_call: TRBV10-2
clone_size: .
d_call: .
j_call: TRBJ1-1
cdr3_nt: TGCGCCAGCGGCGCCAGCCGAGGGGGGAACACTGAAGCTTTCTTT
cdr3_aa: CASGASRGGNTEAFF

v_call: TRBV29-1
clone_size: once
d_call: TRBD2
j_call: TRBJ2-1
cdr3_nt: TGCAGCGTTGAAGATACCGGGCGGGGGGAGTTCTTC
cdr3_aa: CSVEDTGRGEFF

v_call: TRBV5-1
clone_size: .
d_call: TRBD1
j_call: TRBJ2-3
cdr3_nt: TGCGCCAGCAGCTTGGATAGCAGGGGGTTCACAGATACGCAGTATTTT
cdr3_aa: CASSLDSRGFTDTQYF

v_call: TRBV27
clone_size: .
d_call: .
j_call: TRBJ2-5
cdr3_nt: TGTGCCAGCAGTTTTTACCCGGAAGAGACCCAGTACTTC
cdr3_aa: CASSFYPEETQYF

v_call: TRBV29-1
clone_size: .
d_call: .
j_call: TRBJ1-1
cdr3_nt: TGCAGCGTTGCAAGGGATGAGGTTTGGGTGAACACTGAAGCTTTCTTT
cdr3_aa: CSVARDEVWVNTEAFF

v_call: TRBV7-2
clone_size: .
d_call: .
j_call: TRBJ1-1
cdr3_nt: TGTGCCAGCAGCCGTACCAGGGAGACTGAAGCTTTCTTT
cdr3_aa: CASSRTRETEAFF

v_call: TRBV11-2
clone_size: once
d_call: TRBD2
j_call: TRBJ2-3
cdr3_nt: TGTGCCAGCAGCTCCATGACTAGCGGAAGCACAGATACGCAGTATTTT
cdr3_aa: CASSSMTSGSTDTQYF

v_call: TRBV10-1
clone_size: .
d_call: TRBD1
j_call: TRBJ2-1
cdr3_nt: TGCGCCAGCGGATCCGGGACAGGGCCTGGCGATGAGCAGTTCTTC
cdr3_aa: CASGSGTGPGDEQFF

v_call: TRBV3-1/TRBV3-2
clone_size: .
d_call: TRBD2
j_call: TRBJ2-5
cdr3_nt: TGTGCCAGCAGCCAAGAGTGGCGGGGGGGGCAAGAGACCCAGTACTTC
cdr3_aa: CASSQEWRGGQETQYF

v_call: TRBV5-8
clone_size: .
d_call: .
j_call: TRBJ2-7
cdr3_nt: TGTGCCAGCAGCTTGGGCCTCGGGCCCTTGGTCTCTTACGAGCAGTACTTC
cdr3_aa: CASSLGLGPLVSYEQYF

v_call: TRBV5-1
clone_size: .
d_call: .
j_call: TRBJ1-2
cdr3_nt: TGCGCCAGCAGCTTGGACGGTCAGGTGGCCAACTATGGCTACACCTTC
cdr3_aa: CASSLDGQVANYGYTF

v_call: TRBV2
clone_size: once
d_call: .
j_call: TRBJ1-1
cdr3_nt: TGTGCCAGCAGTGAATCGGGTCGCCTTGAAGCTTTCTTT
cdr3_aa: CASSESGRLEAFF

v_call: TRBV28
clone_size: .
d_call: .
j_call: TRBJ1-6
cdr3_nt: TGTGCCAGCAGCTCAGAGGGAAGGAGGGGGTTTCAGGCACCCCTCCACTTT
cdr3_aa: CASSSEGRRGFQAPLHF

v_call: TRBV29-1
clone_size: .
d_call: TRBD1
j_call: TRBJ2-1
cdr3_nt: TGCAGCGGAGGACAGGGCTACAATGAGCAGTTCTTC
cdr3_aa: CSGGQGYNEQFF

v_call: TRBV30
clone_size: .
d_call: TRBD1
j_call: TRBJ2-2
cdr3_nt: TGTGCCTGGAGACCGCTGGGACAGCCGAACACCGGGGAGCTGTTTTTT
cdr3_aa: CAWRPLGQPNTGELFF

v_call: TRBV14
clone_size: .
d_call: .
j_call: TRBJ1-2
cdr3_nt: TGTGCCAGCAGCCAAGCAGGGATTTGGGGCTACACCTTC
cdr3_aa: CASSQAGIWGYTF

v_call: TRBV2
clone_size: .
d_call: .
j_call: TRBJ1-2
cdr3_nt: TGTGCCAGCAGTGAGGCAGGGTCACGCGGCTACACCTTC
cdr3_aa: CASSEAGSRGYTF

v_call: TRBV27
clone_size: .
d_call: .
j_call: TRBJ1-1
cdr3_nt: TGTGCCAGCAGTTTATCCTCAGGGTACTCTTCTGAAGCTTTCTTT
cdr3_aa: CASSLSSGYSSEAFF

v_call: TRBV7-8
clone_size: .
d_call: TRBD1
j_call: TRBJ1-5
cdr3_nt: TGTGCCAGCAGCTCGAATCCACAGGGGGCGAATCAGCCCCAGCATTTT
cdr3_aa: CASSSNPQGANQPQHF